Here is one T cell receptor (beta chain) with its context. Only in-frame clones appear in the TCRdb table, and some are missing; sequencing was by immunoSEQ multiplex PCR. The table includes about 29,000 clones, 86% detected once. This entry is derived from a study of blood T cell repertoires in COVID-19. The CDR3 runs to 14 residues. Unmatched junction bases numbered 4, after V lost 3 bases and J lost 7 bases. Germline CDR1 is SGHDT and CDR2 is YYEEEE. This sequence originates from a human donor with active COVID-19. The donor label of this sample is uncertain. This sequence joins TRBV5-6 and TRBJ1-6; TRBD1 aligns across 7 bases. Sequences were obtained from peripheral blood. The CDR3 loop reads CASSWGTVNSPLHF. The CDR3 nucleotides read TGTGCCAGCAGCTGGGGGACAGTCAATTCACCCCTCCACTTT.